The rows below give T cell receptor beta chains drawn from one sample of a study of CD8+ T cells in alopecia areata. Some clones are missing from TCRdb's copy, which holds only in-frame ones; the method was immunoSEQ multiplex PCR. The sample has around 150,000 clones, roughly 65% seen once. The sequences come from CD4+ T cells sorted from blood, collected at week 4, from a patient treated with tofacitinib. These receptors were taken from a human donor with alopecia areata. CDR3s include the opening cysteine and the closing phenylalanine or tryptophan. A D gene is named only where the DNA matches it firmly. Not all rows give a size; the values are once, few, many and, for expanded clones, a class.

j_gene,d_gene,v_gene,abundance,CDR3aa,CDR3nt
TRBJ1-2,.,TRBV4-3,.,CASSQPGGGAAGYTF,TGCGCCAGCAGCCAGCCGGGAGGAGGGGCGGCTGGCTACACCTTC
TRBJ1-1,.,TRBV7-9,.,CASSPPGAGGTTEAFF,TGTGCCAGCAGCCCCCCGGGGGCCGGGGGGACCACTGAAGCTTTCTTT
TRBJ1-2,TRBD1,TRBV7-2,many,CASSRDRNYGYTF,TGTGCCAGCAGCCGGGACAGGAACTATGGCTACACCTTC
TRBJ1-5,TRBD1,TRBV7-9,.,CASSQGQGIHQPQHF,TGTGCCAGCAGCCAGGGACAGGGGATACATCAGCCCCAGCATTTT
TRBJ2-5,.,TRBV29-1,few,CSALGETQYF,TGCAGCGCCCTGGGGGAGACCCAGTACTTC
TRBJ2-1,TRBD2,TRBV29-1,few,CSVAGTSGGADNEQFF,TGCAGCGTTGCCGGGACTAGCGGGGGGGCTGACAATGAGCAGTTCTTC
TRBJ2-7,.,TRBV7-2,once,CASSPSGFYEQYF,TGTGCCAGCAGCCCGTCCGGATTCTACGAGCAGTACTTC
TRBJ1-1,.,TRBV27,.,CASSPGGLTEAFF,TGTGCCAGCAGTCCCGGGGGTCTCACTGAAGCTTTCTTT
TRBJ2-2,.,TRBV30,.,CAWSAGGELFF,TGTGCCTGGAGTGCTGGCGGGGAGCTGTTTTTT
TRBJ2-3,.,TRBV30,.,CAWKTWSTDTQYF,TGTGCCTGGAAGACGTGGAGCACAGATACGCAGTATTTT
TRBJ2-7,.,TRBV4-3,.,CASSQIPDSEQYF,TGCGCCAGCAGCCAAATCCCAGACAGCGAGCAGTACTTC
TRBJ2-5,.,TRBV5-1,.,CASSLTGSETQYF,TGCGCCAGCAGCTTGACAGGGTCGGAGACCCAGTACTTC
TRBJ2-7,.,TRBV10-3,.,CAISEVPGYEQYF,TGTGCCATCAGTGAGGTCCCAGGCTACGAGCAGTACTTC
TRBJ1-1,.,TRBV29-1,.,CSARVSTEAFF,TGCAGCGCGAGGGTTAGCACTGAAGCTTTCTTT
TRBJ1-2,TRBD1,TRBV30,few,CAWSRGTGENYGYTF,TGTGCCTGGAGCCGCGGCACAGGGGAGAACTATGGCTACACCTTC
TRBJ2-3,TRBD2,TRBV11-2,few,CASSLDPSGGATDTQYF,TGTGCCAGCAGCTTAGATCCTAGCGGGGGGGCCACAGATACGCAGTATTTT
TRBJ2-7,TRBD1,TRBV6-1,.,CASSHPAGQGGEQYF,TGTGCCAGCAGTCACCCCGCCGGACAGGGGGGCGAGCAGTACTTC
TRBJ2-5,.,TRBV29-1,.,CSVVGRQQETQYF,TGCAGCGTTGTGGGGAGACAGCAAGAGACCCAGTACTTC
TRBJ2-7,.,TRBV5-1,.,CASSLAGQSYEQYF,TGCGCCAGCAGCTTAGCGGGACAGTCCTACGAGCAGTACTTC
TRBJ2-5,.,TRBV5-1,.,CASSLASTVFETQYF,TGCGCCAGCAGCTTGGCCAGCACGGTCTTCGAGACCCAGTACTTC
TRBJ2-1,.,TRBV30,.,CAWIGFPYNEQFF,TGTGCCTGGATCGGGTTCCCCTACAATGAGCAGTTCTTC
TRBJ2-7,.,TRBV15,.,CATSKVLTWDYEQYF,TGTGCCACCAGCAAGGTCTTAACATGGGACTACGAGCAGTACTTC
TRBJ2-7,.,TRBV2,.,CASSGQGKDEQYF,TGTGCCAGCAGTGGGCAGGGCAAGGACGAGCAGTACTTC
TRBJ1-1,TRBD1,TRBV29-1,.,CSASGTDMNTEAFF,TGCAGCGCCTCCGGGACAGATATGAACACTGAAGCTTTCTTT
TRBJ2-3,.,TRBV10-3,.,CAISESGRGTDTQYF,TGTGCCATCAGTGAGTCAGGCAGGGGCACAGATACGCAGTATTTT
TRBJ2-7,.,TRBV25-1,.,CASSEHGYEQYF,TGTGCCAGCAGTGAACATGGCTACGAGCAGTACTTC
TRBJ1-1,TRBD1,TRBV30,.,CAWKLLAGGLNTEAFF,TGTGCCTGGAAATTATTGGCAGGGGGCTTGAACACTGAAGCTTTCTTT